A selection of T cell receptor beta chains follows, all from one sample in a study of cytomegalovirus exposure and HLA in healthy donors. Produced via immunoSEQ multiplex PCR; TCRdb's table is partial and in-frame only. This table has approximately 110,000 clones, roughly 68% appearing once. The material sequenced was PBMCs. Receptor source: a man aged 25 to 40 in good health and CMV-seropositive. The conserved cysteine and the conserved F or W are not part of the CDR3 here.

len: 14; v_gene: TRBV29-1; CDR3aa: SVEIWGGANTGELF
len: 12; v_gene: TRBV21-1; CDR3aa: ASSPDRELYGYT
len: 13; v_gene: TRBV7-3; CDR3aa: ASSLGRAGGSGYT
len: 12; v_gene: TRBV5-1; CDR3aa: ASSLASSGNTIY
len: 13; v_gene: TRBV7-2; CDR3aa: ASSFPGQGAYEQY
len: 12; v_gene: TRBV5-1; CDR3aa: ASSPGTGTYEQY
len: 17; v_gene: TRBV28; CDR3aa: ASFLARTGMAGDNYGYT
len: 12; v_gene: TRBV2; CDR3aa: ASRQGGGTGELF
len: 12; v_gene: TRBV19; CDR3aa: ASSFRQGRQPQH
len: 12; v_gene: TRBV5-6; CDR3aa: ASSLGTGNQPQH
len: 11; v_gene: TRBV27; CDR3aa: ASSGTVANGYT
len: 15; v_gene: TRBV4-3; CDR3aa: ASIRTGGRLAKNIQY
len: 14; v_gene: TRBV23-1; CDR3aa: ASSHFSGRAEETQY
len: 14; v_gene: TRBV29-1; CDR3aa: SVDAGAEDLFYGYT
len: 17; v_gene: TRBV30; CDR3aa: AWSAPGVAGALAKNIQY
len: 13; v_gene: TRBV28; CDR3aa: ASRPRGLANYGYT
len: 17; v_gene: TRBV11-2; CDR3aa: ASSLRSGSPLAANNEQF
len: 12; v_gene: TRBV12-5; CDR3aa: ASGPLDRVPEAF
len: 13; v_gene: TRBV27; CDR3aa: ASSPGTGLNYGYT
len: 15; v_gene: TRBV13; CDR3aa: ASSVLGGRGQGGEQF
len: 14; v_gene: TRBV28; CDR3aa: ASSFNGQGIQETQY
len: 15; v_gene: TRBV10-3; CDR3aa: AISESVAQGMNTEAF
len: 13; v_gene: TRBV5-1; CDR3aa: ASSSEGGYYNEQF
len: 11; v_gene: TRBV6-5; CDR3aa: ASRDRTNTEAF
len: 12; v_gene: TRBV5-1; CDR3aa: ASSGKGGSYEQY
len: 14; v_gene: TRBV7-2; CDR3aa: ASSLGSGSYQETQY
len: 13; v_gene: TRBV21-1; CDR3aa: ASIPQGAGNQPQH
len: 11; v_gene: TRBV11-2; CDR3aa: ASSLEPPGEQF
len: 13; v_gene: TRBV11-3; CDR3aa: ASSPRDLYQETQY
len: 11; v_gene: TRBV30; CDR3aa: AWSKTGTYEQY
len: 12; v_gene: TRBV19; CDR3aa: ASSIGADRDGYT